Each of the 26 T cell receptor beta chains below was sequenced from the same sample in a study of T cell responses to AZD1222 COVID-19 vaccine. Sequenced by immunoSEQ multiplex PCR; TCRdb stores in-frame clones only, minus some. The sample has 75,000 to 85,000 clones, 60% to 85% seen once. The sequencing here drew on peripheral blood, taken 28 days after the second dose of the MenACWY control vaccine. The source of these receptors is an adult who received the MenACWY meningococcal vaccine as a control.

Worth noting for this clone: At one boundary the junction diverges from the germline segment, which might be a read error. The chain couples TRBV28 to TRBJ2-1; TRBD1 is a possible D gene (6 bases). This CDR3 comprises 13 residues. Per the germline V gene, CDR1 is MDHEN and CDR2 is SYDVKM. The CDR3 nucleotides are TGTGCCAGCAGTTTTACAGGGTACACTGAGCAGTTCTTC. Translated: CASSFTGYTEQFF.

Turning to this clone: Other DNA sequences in the same sample also yield this CDR3. This chain links TRBV29-1 with TRBJ1-1; no clear D gene. The CDR3 is 11 amino acids. The V end lost 6 bases, the J end lost 2 bases, and 7 bases lay between the germline ends. From germline, CDR1 is SQVTM and CDR2 ANQGSEA. The chain's CDR3 is CSVGENTEAFF. DNA for the CDR3: TGCAGCGTAGGAGAAAACACTGAAGCTTTCTTT.

The genes are TRBV5-1 and TRBJ1-1; maybe TRBD1 (6 bases). Looked up from germline, CDR1 is SGHRS and CDR2 is YFSETQ. The CDR3 consists of 14 residues. Trimming cost V 4 bases and J 1 base, with 11 bases left between them. CDR3 coding DNA: TGCGCCAGCAGCGCGGGACACCAGAACACTGAAGCTTTCTTT. Protein sequence: CASSAGHQNTEAFF.

The V and J genes are TRBV6-5 and TRBJ1-1; D not certain. CDR3 size: 14 residues. Trimming cost V 6 bases and J 1 base, with 12 bases left between them. From germline, CDR1 is MNHEY and CDR2 SVGAGI. The CDR3 bases are TGTGCCAGCAGCCCCAGTTTTAGGAACACTGAAGCTTTCTTT. This codes for CASSPSFRNTEAFF.

V gene TRBV19 combines with J gene TRBJ1-1; 8 bases line up with TRBD1. Trimming took 7 bases from V and 2 from J; bases not matched to a gene: 6. CDR1 is LNHDA, CDR2 SQIVND, per germline (reference sequence). The CDR3 spans 14 residues. The CDR3 region is CASTPDRGNTEAFF. The DNA of the CDR3 is TGTGCCAGTACTCCTGACAGGGGTAACACTGAAGCTTTCTTT.

The chain joins TRBV7-2 to TRBJ2-7; 7 bases map to TRBD1. The CDR3 spans 14 residues. V gave up 4 bases and J gave up 2 bases; unmatched junction bases: 5. Germline V CDR1 and CDR2: SGHTA, FQGNSA. The CDR3 region is CASSSFGQAYEQYF. The CDR3 DNA is TGTGCCAGCAGCTCATTTGGACAGGCCTACGAGCAGTACTTC.

This clone is a singleton in its sample. This rearrangement joins TRBV5-4 to TRBJ2-2, with D maybe TRBD1 (6 bases). With 1 base removed from V and 4 bases from J, the gap between germline ends came to 11 bases. Germline loops: CDR1 SGHNT, CDR2 YYREEE (reference sequence). The CDR3 is made up of 15 amino acids. The CDR3, as DNA: TGTGCCAGCAGCTTGTCCGGACAGCCCACCGGGGAGCTGTTTTTT. Its protein product is CASSLSGQPTGELFF.

The gene calls are TRBV2 and TRBJ1-1; a weak D match, TRBD1 (5 bases). CDR3 length: 14 residues. Trimming stripped 6 bases from V and 0 bases from J, with 11 bases between. CDR1 and CDR2 from the germline V gene are SNHLY and FYNNEI. CDR3 sequence (DNA): TGTGCCAGCAGCGGTGACAGATTGAACACTGAAGCTTTCTTT. This sequence encodes CASSGDRLNTEAFF. Full variable domain (outside the CDR3, taken from reference TRBV2 and TRBJ1-1): EPEVTQTPSHQVTQMGQEVILRCVPISNHLYFYWYRQILGQKVEFLVSFYNNEISEKSEIFDDQFSVERPDGSNFTLKIRSTKLEDSAMYFCASSGDRLNTEAFFGQGTRLTVV.

The CDR3 nucleotides are TGTGCCTCGGGCAGGGACGAGACCCAGTACTTC. Translation: CASGRDETQYF. The rearrangement joins TRBV19 to TRBJ2-5; D is perhaps TRBD1 or TRBD2 (5 bases each). The CDR3 contains 11 residues. Germline CDR1 is LNHDA and CDR2 is SQIVND (reference sequence). V was trimmed by 11 bases and J by 5 bases, leaving 12 bases between them.

The chain uses TRBV5-1 and TRBJ2-2, with D perhaps matching TRBD2 (6 bases). Trimming shortened V by 8 bases and J by 2 bases, and 13 bases separated the two germline ends. Per germline, CDR1 SGHRS and CDR2 YFSETQ. The length of the CDR3 is 14 residues. CDR3 bases: TGCGCCAGTACCGGGACTTTCAACACCGGGGAGCTGTTTTTT. This sequence encodes CASTGTFNTGELFF.

This chain links TRBV30 with TRBJ2-5; the D call may be TRBD1 or TRBD2 (5 bases each). Germline-derived CDR1 and CDR2 are GTSNPN and SVGIG (reference sequence). CDR3 length: 14 amino acids. Trimming left V 1 base short and J 5 bases short, with 14 bases between. CDR3 protein: CAWSDGREIETQYF. The CDR3 DNA reads TGTGCCTGGAGTGACGGCAGGGAGATCGAGACCCAGTACTTC.

This clone was counted once. The rearrangement links TRBV2 to TRBJ2-1; no firm D call. The ends were cut back, 0 bases at V and 9 bases at J, with 9 bases in the middle. This CDR3 is built from 13 residues. The V gene's germline CDR1 is SNHLY and CDR2 FYNNEI. The CDR3 protein is CASSEARMGEQFF. The CDR3 nucleotides are TGTGCCAGCAGTGAAGCCCGAATGGGTGAGCAGTTCTTC.

V and J are TRBV11-2 and TRBJ2-7; tentatively, D is TRBD2 (5 bases). V lost 5 bases and J lost 7, with 18 bases in between. Germline values: CDR1 SGHAT, CDR2 FQNNGV. CDR3 length equals 14 residues. For the CDR3, the DNA is TGTGCCAGCAGCCCGGCGGGCGCCCTAGGGGAGCAGTACTTC. Its translation is CASSPAGALGEQYF. Supplemented by reference TRBV11-2 and TRBJ2-7, the full variable domain reads EAGVAQSPRYKIIEKRQSVAFWCNPISGHATLYWYQQILGQGPKLLIQFQNNGVVDDSQLPKDRFSAERLKGVDSTLKIQPAKLEDSAVYLCASSPAGALGEQYFGPGTRLTVT.

CDR3 sequence: CASSEDRDRFSPLHF. In DNA form, the CDR3 reads TGTGCCAGCAGTGAAGACCGGGACAGGTTTTCACCCCTCCACTTT. This chain uses TRBV2 with TRBJ1-6; 8 bases fit TRBD1. CDR1 and CDR2 from the germline V gene are SNHLY and FYNNEI. CDR3 length: 15 amino acids. J gave up 9 bases and V 1 base, and 5 bases lay outside the gene matches.

This clone was found a few times. The rearrangement links TRBV5-5 to TRBJ1-2; TRBD1 might be the D (6 bases). The V gene's germline CDR1 is SGHKS and CDR2 YYEKEE (reference sequence). This CDR3 spans 15 amino acids. V gave up 2 bases and J gave up 0 bases, with 11 bases separating them. The CDR3 bases are TGTGCCAGCAGCTTTAACAGGGCTGCTAACTATGGCTACACCTTC. It yields the protein CASSFNRAANYGYTF.

The J gene is TRBJ2-7, the V gene TRBV11-2; tentatively, D is TRBD2 (6 bases). There are 13 residues in the CDR3. V lost 0 bases and J lost 12, with 15 bases in between. Germline V gene data show CDR1 as SGHAT and CDR2 as FQNNGV. In nucleotides, the CDR3 is TGTGCCAGCAGCTTAGAAAGGAGGGGCAGACGGTACTTC. Translated: CASSLERRGRRYF.

This CDR3 is CASSGTGGAAAYNEQFF. CDR3 DNA: TGTGCCAGCAGTGGGACAGGGGGCGCAGCGGCCTACAATGAGCAGTTCTTC. The rearrangement uses TRBV6-1 and TRBJ2-1, with TRBD1 matching 11 bases. Germline CDR1 MNHNS, CDR2 SASEGT. CDR3 length: 17 amino acids. V shed 4 bases and J 2 bases; nucleotides not matched to a gene: 7.

The V and J genes are TRBV29-1 and TRBJ1-1; maybe TRBD1 (6 bases). Germline V gene data show CDR1 as SQVTM and CDR2 as ANQGSEA. The CDR3 length is 14 residues. The ends were cut back, 4 bases at V and 4 bases at J, with 16 bases in the middle. CDR3 amino acids: CSVVKGGPSTEAFF. The CDR3 DNA reads as TGCAGCGTTGTAAAGGGGGGGCCAAGCACTGAAGCTTTCTTT.

The rearrangement uses TRBV29-1 and TRBJ2-1; 7 nucleotides agree with TRBD2. CDR3 length: 12 amino acids. Germline CDR1 reads SQVTM; CDR2 reads ANQGSEA. The V and J ends lost 3 bases and 8 bases, in that order; junction bases with no gene match: 4. In DNA, the CDR3 is TGCAGCGTTGATTCTGCGGGGGATGAGCAGTTCTTC. This translates into CSVDSAGDEQFF.

The chain employs TRBV7-8 and TRBJ1-3; D is unresolved. Trimming stripped 6 bases from V and 0 bases from J, with 9 bases between. The germline V gene has CDR1 SGHVS and CDR2 FQNEAQ. The CDR3 spans 14 residues. The DNA of the CDR3 is TGTGCCAGCAGTCCCCCAGCCTCTGGAAACACCATATATTTT. Translation gives CASSPPASGNTIYF.

The chain is built from TRBV21-1 and TRBJ2-1. TRBV21-1 is tagged as a pseudogene. The CDR3 is made up of 14 amino acids. DNA of the CDR3: TGTGCCAGCAGTCCGGCCCCACAATCCAATGAGCAGTTCTTC. Its translation: CASSPAPQSNEQFF.

This clone has more than one count but fewer than ten. The chain combines TRBV20-1 with TRBJ2-7; a possible D gene is TRBD2 (5 bases). CDR1 is DFQATT, CDR2 SNEGSKA, per germline (reference sequence). V was trimmed by 6 bases and J by 7 bases, leaving 13 bases between them. The CDR3 spans 11 residues. The CDR3 region is CSAGMGAEQYF. CDR3 DNA: TGCAGTGCGGGTATGGGAGCAGAGCAGTACTTC.

The gene calls are TRBV6-5 and TRBJ2-7; 9 bases map to TRBD1. CDR1 is MNHEY and CDR2 is SVGAGI in the germline V gene. J was trimmed by 5 bases and V by 6 bases; bases with no gene match: 11. There are 15 residues in the CDR3. The CDR3 region is CASRVPGQGTHEQYF. Here the CDR3 DNA reads TGTGCCAGCAGAGTCCCGGGACAGGGAACCCACGAGCAGTACTTC.

The genes are TRBV2 and TRBJ1-2; D is uncertain. The CDR3 loop spans 13 amino acids. Germline CDR1 SNHLY, CDR2 FYNNEI. The V gene lost 9 bases and the J gene lost 0 bases, with 11 bases spanning the gap. DNA of the CDR3: TGTGCCAGTACACCTCAGCCTAACTATGGCTACACCTTC. This gives the protein CASTPQPNYGYTF.

The gene calls are TRBV19 and TRBJ1-2; weak D call: TRBD1 (5 bases). V was clipped by 7 bases and J by 4 bases, with 13 bases between them. Germline V gives CDR1 LNHDA, CDR2 SQIVND (reference sequence). The CDR3 spans 13 residues. CDR3 sequence reads: CASTGGNLYGYTF. The CDR3 nucleotides read TGTGCCAGTACCGGGGGGAATCTCTATGGCTACACCTTC.

Only one count was recorded for this clone. This CDR3 reads CASSEDAVNTEAFF. The CDR3 DNA sequence: TGTGCCAGCAGTGAAGACGCCGTAAACACTGAAGCTTTCTTT. The rearrangement uses TRBV2 and TRBJ1-1, with D unresolved. V was trimmed by 1 base and J by 2 bases, leaving 8 bases between them. This CDR3 is built from 14 residues. Germline CDR1 reads SNHLY; CDR2 reads FYNNEI.